The rows below give T cell receptor beta chains drawn from one sample of a study of T cells after posttransplantation cyclophosphamide. The assay was immunoSEQ multiplex PCR, and TCRdb's table has in-frame clones only and misses some. The profile shows about 52,000 clones, roughly 86% of them singletons. Specimen: PBMCs. The receptors here all came from a man aged 25-45 years with a blood cancer, CMV-positive, and with a related stem cell donor. CDR3s include the opening cysteine and the closing phenylalanine or tryptophan. Each record gives: clone size, J gene, V gene, D gene, CDR3 protein, CDR3 DNA. The D gene is left open where the match is weak. Only some rows state a clone size, as once, few, many or a class for expanded clones.

once,TRBJ1-2,TRBV6-1,-,CASRLQSYGYTF,TGTGCCAGCAGATTACAGAGCTATGGCTACACCTTC
-,TRBJ2-2,TRBV5-1,-,CASSLDRETGELFF,TGCGCCAGCAGCTTGGACAGGGAGACCGGGGAGCTGTTTTTT
-,TRBJ2-3,TRBV7-2,TRBD2,CASSPPSGRGDTQYF,TGTGCCAGCAGCCCGCCTAGCGGGAGAGGAGATACGCAGTATTTT
-,TRBJ2-2,TRBV5-5,-,CASSLAQGTGELFF,TGTGCCAGCAGCTTGGCCCAGGGCACCGGGGAGCTGTTTTTT
-,TRBJ2-5,TRBV18,-,CASSPPFNLQGLQGETQYF,TGTGCCAGCTCACCACCTTTCAACCTCCAGGGGCTCCAAGGAGAGACCCAGTACTTC
-,TRBJ2-2,TRBV6-5,TRBD1,CASSPDRGGTGELFF,TGTGCCAGCAGTCCCGACAGGGGGGGTACCGGGGAGCTGTTTTTT
-,TRBJ2-3,TRBV12-5,TRBD2,CASGPRTSGSTDTQYF,TGTGCTAGTGGACCCAGGACTAGCGGGAGCACAGATACGCAGTATTTT
-,TRBJ1-3,TRBV19,-,CATRGLPSYGNTIYF,TGTGCCACTAGAGGACTGCCCTCTTATGGAAACACCATATATTTT
-,TRBJ1-2,TRBV28,TRBD1,CASSAGGAGYGYTF,TGTGCCAGCAGCGCAGGGGGCGCCGGCTATGGCTACACCTTC
-,TRBJ2-3,TRBV11-1,-,CASSLGTGTTSTDTQYF,TGTGCCAGCAGCTTAGGCACCGGGACAACTAGCACAGATACGCAGTATTTT
-,TRBJ1-5,TRBV9,TRBD1,CASSAGQGNQPQHF,TGTGCCAGCAGCGCCGGACAGGGCAATCAGCCCCAGCATTTT
-,TRBJ1-1,TRBV5-4,-,CASSALVNTEAFF,TGTGCCAGCAGCGCACTCGTGAACACTGAAGCTTTCTTT
-,TRBJ1-3,TRBV15,TRBD1,CATSLWTGGSGNTIYF,TGTGCCACCAGCCTTTGGACAGGGGGTTCTGGAAACACCATATATTTT
-,TRBJ2-6,TRBV6-6,-,CASSFWGVSGANVLTF,TGTGCCAGCAGTTTTTGGGGGGTCTCTGGGGCCAACGTCCTGACTTTC
once,TRBJ2-1,TRBV5-1,-,CASSPGLPRSSYNEQFF,TGCGCCAGCAGCCCCGGACTCCCCAGGAGCTCCTACAATGAGCAGTTCTTC
-,TRBJ2-7,TRBV5-1,TRBD1,CASSLAGGWGEQYF,TGCGCCAGCAGCTTGGCAGGGGGATGGGGTGAGCAGTACTTC
-,TRBJ2-5,TRBV27,-,CASSPRLLEETQYF,TGTGCCAGCAGTCCCCGTCTACTGGAAGAGACCCAGTACTTC
-,TRBJ2-2,TRBV28,-,CASSAQVLTGELFF,TGTGCCAGCAGTGCACAGGTTCTCACCGGGGAGCTGTTTTTT
-,TRBJ2-2,TRBV7-3,-,CASSLGGYVGELFF,TGTGCCAGCAGCTTAGGGGGCTATGTCGGGGAGCTGTTTTTT
-,TRBJ2-3,TRBV4-2,TRBD2,CASQETAGGSDTQYF,TGTGCCAGCCAAGAAACGGCGGGAGGGTCAGATACGCAGTATTTT
-,TRBJ2-3,TRBV5-4,-,CASSLSRVRPLDTDTQYF,TGTGCCAGCAGCCTGTCGAGAGTGCGGCCGCTCGACACAGATACGCAGTATTTT
-,TRBJ1-5,TRBV19,-,CASSIRGVNQPQHF,TGTGCCAGTAGTATCAGGGGAGTAAATCAGCCCCAGCATTTT
-,TRBJ1-2,TRBV27,TRBD1,CASSSQYRGGYTF,TGTGCCAGCAGTTCACAATACAGGGGAGGCTACACCTTC
-,TRBJ1-4,TRBV11-2,-,CASSLQGISNEKLFF,TGTGCCAGCAGCTTACAGGGGATCTCTAATGAAAAACTGTTTTTT
-,TRBJ2-1,TRBV5-5,TRBD1,CASSNRTGHYNEQFF,TGTGCCAGCAGCAACCGGACAGGGCACTACAATGAGCAGTTCTTC
-,TRBJ1-3,TRBV6-6,-,CASRTLQGLGGDTIYF,TGTGCCAGCAGAACCCTTCAGGGACTGGGAGGTGACACCATATATTTT
-,TRBJ2-7,TRBV28,TRBD2,CASSLYWSSGGYEQYF,TGTGCCAGCAGTTTATATTGGAGTAGCGGGGGCTACGAGCAGTACTTC
-,TRBJ1-6,TRBV6-5,-,CASSYFGEPESPLHF,TGTGCCAGCAGTTACTTCGGGGAACCGGAATCACCCCTCCACTTT
-,TRBJ1-5,TRBV10-3,-,CAIRDSGSNQPQHF,TGTGCCATCAGGGACAGTGGTAGCAATCAGCCCCAGCATTTT
-,TRBJ1-5,TRBV6-5,-,CASSSPGVNQPQHF,TGTGCCAGCAGTTCCCCAGGGGTCAATCAGCCCCAGCATTTT
-,TRBJ2-7,TRBV7-9,-,CASSLTQGSYEQYF,TGTGCCAGCAGCTTAACCCAGGGAAGCTACGAGCAGTACTTC
-,TRBJ2-5,TRBV11-2,-,CASSSKPFKWRGETQYF,TGTGCCAGCAGCTCAAAACCCTTTAAATGGAGGGGCGAGACCCAGTACTTC
-,TRBJ2-7,TRBV7-8,TRBD2,CASSLKMAGGLYEQYF,TGTGCCAGCAGCTTAAAAATGGCGGGAGGATTGTACGAGCAGTACTTC
few,TRBJ1-3,TRBV2,-,CASSGELTTGNTIYF,TGTGCCAGCAGCGGGGAATTGACTACTGGAAACACCATATATTTT
-,TRBJ2-1,TRBV4-2,TRBD2,CASRGPQASGRNEQFF,TGTGCCAGCAGGGGTCCCCAGGCTAGCGGACGCAATGAGCAGTTCTTC
-,TRBJ2-7,TRBV4-1,-,CASSHTFSKFSGSYEQYF,TGCGCCAGCAGCCATACTTTCTCGAAGTTTTCGGGTTCCTACGAGCAGTACTTC
-,TRBJ2-7,TRBV13,-,CASSSRQTHSYEQYF,TGTGCCAGCAGCTCAAGACAGACTCATTCCTACGAGCAGTACTTC
-,TRBJ2-7,TRBV7-2,TRBD1,CASSPDRVNYEQYF,TGTGCCAGCAGCCCAGACAGGGTGAACTACGAGCAGTACTTC
once,TRBJ1-1,TRBV16,TRBD1,CASSGIIPGQGTEAFF,TGTGCCAGCAGCGGCATAATTCCGGGACAGGGTACTGAAGCTTTCTTT
once,TRBJ2-5,TRBV6-5,TRBD1,CASSRDRGETQYF,TGTGCCAGCAGCCGGGACAGGGGAGAGACCCAGTACTTC
-,TRBJ2-1,TRBV28,TRBD2,CASGVAGVSYNEQFF,TGTGCCAGCGGAGTAGCGGGAGTTAGCTACAATGAGCAGTTCTTC
-,TRBJ2-3,TRBV18,TRBD2,CASSPTSGGTDTQYF,TGTGCCAGCTCACCAACTAGCGGGGGGACAGATACGCAGTATTTT
-,TRBJ2-1,TRBV10-3,-,CAITGEPGNEQFF,TGTGCCATCACGGGAGAACCGGGCAATGAGCAGTTCTTC